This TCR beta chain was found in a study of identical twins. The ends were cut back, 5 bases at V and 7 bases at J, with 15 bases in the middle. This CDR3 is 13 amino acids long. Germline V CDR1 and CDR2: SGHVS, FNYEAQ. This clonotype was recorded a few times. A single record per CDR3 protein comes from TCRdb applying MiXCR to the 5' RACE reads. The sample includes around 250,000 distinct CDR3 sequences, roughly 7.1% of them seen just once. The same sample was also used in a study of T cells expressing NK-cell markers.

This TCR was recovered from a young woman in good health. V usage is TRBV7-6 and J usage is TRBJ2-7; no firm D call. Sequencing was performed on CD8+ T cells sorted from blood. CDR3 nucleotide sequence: TGTGCCAGCAGCCCCTCCAGCGAGTCTGAGCAGTACTTC. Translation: CASSPSSESEQYF.